A single sample gave rise to the 2 T cell receptor beta chains below, sequenced in a study of T cells in Graves' hyperthyroidism and ophthalmopathy. Researchers amplified the TCR beta CDR3 regions from RNA transcripts. The HTBI set primed first-round TCR CDR3 RT-PCR. From the multiplex PCR reads, TCRdb called clonotypes with MiXCR, one entry per CDR3 protein. Counted here are about 290,000 distinct CDR3 sequences, around 19% occurring once; the ten biggest clones make up less than 40%. Sequencing used blood. These receptors were obtained from a man aged 45-60 years with Graves' ophthalmopathy.

At least ten counts were recorded for this clonotype. V gene TRBV24-1 combines with J gene TRBJ2-3, with 9 bases identical to TRBD1. This CDR3 contains 16 residues. Germline V gene data show CDR1 as KGHDR and CDR2 as SFDVKD. With V trimmed by 5 bases and J by 3 bases, 8 bases remained unmatched. The CDR3 spells CATSALRDRETDTQYF. The CDR3 region has the DNA TGTGCCACCAGTGCTCTCCGGGACAGGGAGACAGATACGCAGTATTTT.

The V and J genes are TRBV20-1 and TRBJ2-1; 8 bases match TRBD1. The CDR3 contains 15 residues. V gave up 1 base and J gave up 5 bases; unmatched junction bases: 7. Germline CDR1 and CDR2: DFQATT and SNEGSKA (reference sequence). CDR3 DNA sequence: TGCAGTGCTAGAGCGCCGACAGGGGCCCACAATGAGCAGTTCTTC. Its translation: CSARAPTGAHNEQFF.